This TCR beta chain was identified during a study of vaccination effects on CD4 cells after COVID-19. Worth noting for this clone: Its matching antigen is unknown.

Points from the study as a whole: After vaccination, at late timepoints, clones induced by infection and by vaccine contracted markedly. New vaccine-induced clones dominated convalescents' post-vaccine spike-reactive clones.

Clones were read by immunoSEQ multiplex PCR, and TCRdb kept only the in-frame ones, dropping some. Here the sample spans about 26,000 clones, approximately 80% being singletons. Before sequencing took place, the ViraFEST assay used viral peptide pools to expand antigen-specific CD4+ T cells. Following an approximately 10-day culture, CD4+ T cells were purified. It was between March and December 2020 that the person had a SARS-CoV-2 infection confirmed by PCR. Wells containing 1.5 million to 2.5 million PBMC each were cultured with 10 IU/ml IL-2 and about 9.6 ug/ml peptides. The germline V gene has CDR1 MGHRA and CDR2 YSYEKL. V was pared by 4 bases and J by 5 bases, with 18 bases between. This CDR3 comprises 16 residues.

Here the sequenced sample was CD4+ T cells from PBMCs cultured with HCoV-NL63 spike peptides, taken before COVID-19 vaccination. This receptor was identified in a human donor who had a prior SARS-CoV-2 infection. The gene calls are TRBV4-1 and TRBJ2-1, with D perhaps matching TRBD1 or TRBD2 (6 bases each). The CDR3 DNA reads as TGCGCCAGCAGCCCGGTCAGACAGGAGGGAGACAATGAGCAGTTCTTC. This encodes CASSPVRQEGDNEQFF.